What follows describes a single T cell receptor beta chain. Antigen: not known. The trim removed 7 bases at V and 12 bases at J, leaving 14 bases unmatched. The length of the CDR3 is 12 residues. The V gene's germline CDR1 is SQVTM and CDR2 ANQGSEA. These data belong to a study of cytomegalovirus exposure and HLA in healthy donors. With 60 Vbeta and 13 Jbeta primers, the PCR was carried out. Only in-frame clones appear in the TCRdb table, and some are missing; sequencing was by immunoSEQ multiplex PCR. This table has more than 85,000 clones, roughly 80% appearing once. Whole-study results and caveats: TCR beta sequences reportedly predicted most subjects' HLA-A and HLA-B alleles accurately. It was about 180 TCR beta chains that were listed as cytomegalovirus-associated. Whilst most TCR sequences proved rare, a subset of public TCRs occurred across many donors. The study carried out a later analysis of TCR beta sequences. It associated around 17,000 of them with specific HLA alleles at a false discovery rate of 0.05.

The sequenced material came from PBMCs. The chain combines TRBV29-1 with TRBJ1-2; 7 bases are a match to TRBD1. This receptor was identified in a woman in her forties in good health and CMV-seropositive. The CDR3 region has the DNA TGCAGCGGACGACAGGGCATCTATCGGGACACCTTC. This codes for CSGRQGIYRDTF.